Many counts were recorded for the clone carrying this T cell receptor (beta chain). With 5 bases removed from V and 1 base from J, the gap between germline ends came to 15 bases. Per the germline V gene, CDR1 is SGHTA and CDR2 is FQGNSA. The CDR3 runs 15 residues. Profiles of TCR beta VDJ and CDR3 were generated from a genomic DNA template. TCRdb called the reads again in MiXCR, with one record for every CDR3 protein. Among around 430,000 distinct CDR3 sequences listed, around 33% were seen once. Sequencing was done on patients that had shown CD8+CD57+ cell expansion by flow cytometry. Acquired aplastic anemia of severe grade affected all patients. None of the patients had been given any therapy when their blood was sampled. The data derive from a study of CD8+CD57+ T cells in acquired aplastic anemia.

The rearrangement uses TRBV7-2 and TRBJ2-7, with D perhaps matching TRBD1 (6 bases). This TCR came from a human donor with aplastic anemia. Source material: sorted CD4+, CD8+, or CD8+CD57+ T cells (not recorded which) from PBMCs. The CDR3 DNA sequence: TGTGCCAGCAGCGCCGGTGGACAGATTTCCTACGAGCAGTACTTC. It codes for CASSAGGQISYEQYF. Based on the CDR3 plus reference TRBV7-2 and TRBJ2-7, the full variable domain is GAGVSQSPSNKVTEKGKDVELRCDPISGHTALYWYRQSLGQGLEFLIYFQGNSAPDKSGLPSDRFSAERTGGSVSTLTIQRTQQEDSAVYLCASSAGGQISYEQYFGPGTRLTVT.